This paragraph covers one T cell receptor beta chain sequence. Its target is not known. TCRdb passed the 5' RACE reads through MiXCR, listing each CDR3 protein once. The sample has hundreds of thousands of distinct CDR3 sequences, 26% seen once. The source of the sample is a study of CD8 T cells in ankylosing spondylitis. Overall study results and limits: The authors found the disease-linked clones to be CD8+ and relatively rare in peripheral blood. Seemingly characteristic of ankylosing spondylitis blood was a TCR beta motif consisting of eight highly homologous variants. Previously reported in reactive arthritis synovial fluid and blood were some of the motif variants.

CDR3 length equals 20 residues. The germline gives CDR1 KGHDR, CDR2 SFDVKD. Trimming cost V 5 bases and J 0 bases; bases outside gene matches: 16. The chain couples TRBV24-1 to TRBJ2-1; 9 positions match TRBD1. The sample was blood, either unsorted or a sorted T cell fraction (not recorded which). This clonotype was sampled from a male donor with ankylosing spondylitis. The CDR3 loop reads CATSADNRGLGPSSYNEQFF. The CDR3 DNA reads TGTGCCACCAGTGCCGACAACAGGGGGCTCGGCCCCAGCTCCTACAATGAGCAGTTCTTC.